This TCR beta chain emerged from a study of T cell repertoires in cytomegalovirus infection. Using its own MiXCR run on the reads, TCRdb lists one record per CDR3 protein. The repertoire holds more than 30,000 distinct CDR3 sequences, with about 54% as singletons. CDR3 length: 14 residues. Germline-derived CDR1 and CDR2 are MDHEN and SYDVKM. Trimming took off 6 bases at V and 4 bases at J, with 15 bases between the two ends. Worth noting for this clonotype: What it binds is unknown.

This sample comprised CD8+ T cells from cultured PBMCs, obtained from culture after CMV antigen stimulation. The receptor's source is a human donor in good health (CMV status not recorded). Some clones in this sample may be carry-over from other donors' samples. V is TRBV28 and J is TRBJ1-2; no reliable D call. The CDR3 nucleotides read TGTGCCAGCAGCGCGGGCCAGAGGACCTATGGCTACACCTTC. Protein: CASSAGQRTYGYTF.